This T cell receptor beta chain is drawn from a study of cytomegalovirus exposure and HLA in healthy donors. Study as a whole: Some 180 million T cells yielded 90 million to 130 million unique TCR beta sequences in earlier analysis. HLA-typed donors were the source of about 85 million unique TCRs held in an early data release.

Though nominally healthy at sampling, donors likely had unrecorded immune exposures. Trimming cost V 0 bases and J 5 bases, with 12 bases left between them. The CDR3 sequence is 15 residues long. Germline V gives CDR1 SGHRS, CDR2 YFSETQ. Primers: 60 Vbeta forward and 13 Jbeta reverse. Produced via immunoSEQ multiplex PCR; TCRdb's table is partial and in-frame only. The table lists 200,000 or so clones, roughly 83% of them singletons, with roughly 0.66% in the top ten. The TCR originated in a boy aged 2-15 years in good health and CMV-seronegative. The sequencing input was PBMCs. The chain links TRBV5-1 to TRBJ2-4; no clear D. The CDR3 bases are TGCGCCAGCAGCTTGGAGCCATCCTTCGAAAACATTCAGTACTTC. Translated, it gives CASSLEPSFENIQYF.